This T cell receptor beta chain was retrieved from a study of T cell responses to AZD1222 COVID-19 vaccine. Method: immunoSEQ multiplex PCR; TCRdb's copy keeps in-frame clones and lacks some. The sample includes some 200,000 clones, over 85% of them seen just once. The ends were cut back, 1 base at V and 4 bases at J, with 14 bases in the middle. The CDR3 has 16 residues. Germline V gene lookup returns CDR1 SGHTA and CDR2 FQGTGA. The TCR sequence derives from an adult who received the MenACWY meningococcal vaccine as a control. V gene TRBV7-3 combines with J gene TRBJ2-1; TRBD2 is a possible D gene (7 bases). The sequences come from peripheral blood, collected 28 days after the second dose of the MenACWY control vaccine. CDR3 sequence (DNA): TGTGCCAGCAGCTTAAGTTTAGGGAGGGGGTACAATGAGCAGTTCTTC. As protein: CASSLSLGRGYNEQFF.